This T cell receptor beta chain was sequenced during a study of cytomegalovirus exposure and HLA in healthy donors. TCRdb's copy holds only in-frame clones and misses some; the assay was immunoSEQ multiplex PCR. Among 100,000 to 150,000 clones listed, about 90% were seen once. For this clone: The antigen remains undetermined.

The study's findings and limits: Reports described diagnosis of cytomegalovirus status by the classifier as highly specific and sensitive. The study listed 150 to 200 cytomegalovirus-associated TCR beta chains. Most TCR sequences showed up rarely, but some public TCRs showed up in many donors.

Sequenced input: PBMCs. The TCR sequence derives from a woman aged 18-35 years in good health and CMV-seronegative.

CDR3 loop: CASSFAPGGETQYF. DNA for the CDR3: TGTGCCAGCAGTTTTGCGCCCGGAGGGGAGACCCAGTACTTC. This rearrangement joins TRBV27 to TRBJ2-5; possible D gene TRBD2, 6 bases. From germline, CDR1 is MNHEY and CDR2 SMNVEV (reference sequence). V was trimmed by 3 bases and J by 5 bases, leaving 13 bases between them. This CDR3 has 14 amino acids.